This T cell receptor beta chain was identified during a study of blood T cells in healthy people across ages. Across the whole study: About one barcoded beta molecule per two T cells came from capture by template switching.

Study observations and caveats: Roughly linear declines in TCR beta diversity per million T cells occurred with age. Diversity was higher, and naive CD4+ cells more numerous, in long-lived donors than in aged donors. Changes in expanded clonotypes were possibly confounded, as the CMV status of donors was unknown.

Germline CDR1 MNHEY, CDR2 SVGAGI. The ends were cut back, 4 bases at V and 4 bases at J, with 13 bases in the middle. The length of the CDR3 is 14 residues. In regard to this clonotype: Its antigen is not known.

Primed by a sample-barcoded 5' primer and a J-beta primer mix, a second PCR proceeded for about 6 to 12 cycles. TCRdb redid the calling of the 5' RACE reads with MiXCR, one entry per CDR3 protein. The profile shows 1.5 million to 2 million distinct CDR3 sequences, just under 50% of them singletons. The V and J genes are TRBV6-5 and TRBJ1-2; D is unclear. The sample consisted of blood. The receptor was derived from a woman aged 40 to 50 in good health. The CDR3 loop is CASSLTPWGYGYTF. In DNA, the CDR3 is TGTGCCAGCAGTTTGACCCCGTGGGGCTATGGCTACACCTTC.